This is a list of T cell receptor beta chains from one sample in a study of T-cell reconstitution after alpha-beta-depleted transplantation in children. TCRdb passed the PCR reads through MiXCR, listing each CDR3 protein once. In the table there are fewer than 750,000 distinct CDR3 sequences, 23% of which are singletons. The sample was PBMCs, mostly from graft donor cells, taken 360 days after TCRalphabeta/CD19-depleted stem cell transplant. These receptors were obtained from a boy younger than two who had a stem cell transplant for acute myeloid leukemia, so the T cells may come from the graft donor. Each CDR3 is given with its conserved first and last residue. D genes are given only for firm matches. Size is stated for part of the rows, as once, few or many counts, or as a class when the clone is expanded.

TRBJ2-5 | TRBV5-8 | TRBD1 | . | CASSSGTGGPETQYF | TGTGCCAGCAGCTCTGGGACAGGGGGCCCCGAGACCCAGTACTTC
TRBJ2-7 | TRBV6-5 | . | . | CASSYLRGPGGAYEQYF | TGTGCCAGCAGTTACTTACGTGGGCCAGGTGGGGCCTACGAGCAGTACTTC
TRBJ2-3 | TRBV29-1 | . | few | CNRADTQYF | TGCAACAGAGCGGATACGCAGTATTTT
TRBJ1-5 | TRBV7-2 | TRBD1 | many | CASSDRGWTGGGQPQHF | TGTGCCAGCAGCGATAGAGGCTGGACAGGGGGCGGTCAGCCCCAGCATTTT
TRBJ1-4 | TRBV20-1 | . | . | CSARSREKLFF | TGCAGTGCTAGAAGCAGGGAAAAACTGTTTTTT
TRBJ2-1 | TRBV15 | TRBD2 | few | CATSREDLGGGRYNEQFF | TGTGCCACCAGCAGAGAGGATCTGGGGGGGGGTAGGTACAATGAGCAGTTCTTC
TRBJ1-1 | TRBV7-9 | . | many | CASSPLDGMNTEAFF | TGTGCCAGCAGCCCCCTCGACGGAATGAACACTGAAGCTTTCTTT
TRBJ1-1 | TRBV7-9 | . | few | CASSREGGNTEAFF | TGTGCCAGCAGCCGGGAGGGTGGGAACACTGAAGCTTTCTTT
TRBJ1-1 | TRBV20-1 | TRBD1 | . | CSASAGGMNTEAFF | TGCAGTGCTAGCGCAGGGGGTATGAACACTGAAGCTTTCTTT
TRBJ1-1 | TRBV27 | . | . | CASSWATLNKNTEAFF | TGTGCCAGCAGTTGGGCGACACTTAATAAGAACACTGAAGCTTTCTTT
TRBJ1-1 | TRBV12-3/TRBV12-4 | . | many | CASTHGSRTEAFF | TGTGCCAGCACCCATGGGAGTCGGACTGAAGCTTTCTTT
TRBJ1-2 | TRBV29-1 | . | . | CSVGSTLGRHYTF | TGCAGCGTTGGAAGTACATTAGGGCGCCACTACACCTTC
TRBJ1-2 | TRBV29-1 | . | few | CSVENYGYTF | TGCAGCGTAGAAAACTATGGCTACACCTTC
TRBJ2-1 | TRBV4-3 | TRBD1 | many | CASSPTGVRGEQFF | TGCGCCAGCAGCCCGACAGGGGTCAGGGGTGAGCAGTTCTTC
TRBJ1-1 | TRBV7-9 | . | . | CASSRRATLEAFF | TGTGCCAGCAGCCGACGTGCTACGTTAGAAGCTTTCTTT
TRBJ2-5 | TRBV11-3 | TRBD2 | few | CAGSQGLAERETQYF | TGTGCCGGCAGCCAGGGACTAGCGGAACGGGAGACCCAGTACTTC
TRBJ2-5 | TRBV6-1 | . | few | CASSQEFWKDGTQYF | TGTGCCAGCAGTCAGGAGTTCTGGAAAGATGGGACCCAGTACTTC
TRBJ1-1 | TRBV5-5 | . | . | CASSPIRVMNTEAFF | TGTGCCAGCAGCCCGATTCGGGTCATGAACACTGAAGCTTTCTTT
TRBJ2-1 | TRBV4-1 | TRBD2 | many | CASSQGTISGGAYNEQFF | TGCGCCAGCAGCCAAGGTACCATCAGCGGGGGGGCCTACAATGAGCAGTTCTTC
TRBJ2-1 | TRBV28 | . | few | CASTLPYRNNEQFF | TGTGCCAGCACATTACCTTACAGGAACAATGAGCAGTTCTTC
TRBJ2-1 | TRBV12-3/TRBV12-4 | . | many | CASSHGGEQFF | TGTGCCAGCAGCCACGGAGGTGAGCAGTTCTTC
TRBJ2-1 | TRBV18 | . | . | CASSLAPLVSYNEQFF | TGTGCCAGCTCCCTCGCTCCCCTAGTGTCCTACAATGAGCAGTTCTTC
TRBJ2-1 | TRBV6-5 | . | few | CASSYGRARNEQFF | TGTGCCAGCAGTTACGGCCGGGCACGCAATGAGCAGTTCTTC
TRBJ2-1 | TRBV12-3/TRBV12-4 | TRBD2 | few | CASRIPGLGNEQFF | TGTGCCAGCAGAATACCGGGACTAGGTAATGAGCAGTTCTTC
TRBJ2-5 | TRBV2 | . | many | CASSSVVGEETQYF | TGTGCCAGCAGTAGCGTCGTGGGTGAAGAGACCCAGTACTTC
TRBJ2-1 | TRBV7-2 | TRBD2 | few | CASSWGSSGGAGNEQFF | TGTGCCAGCAGCTGGGGCTCTAGCGGGGGGGCAGGCAATGAGCAGTTCTTC
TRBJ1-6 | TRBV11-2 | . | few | CASSTTPDTNSPLHF | TGTGCCAGCAGCACGACCCCAGATACGAATTCACCCCTCCACTTT
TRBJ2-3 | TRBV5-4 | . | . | CASSPTGTPRTQYF | TGTGCCAGCAGCCCCACAGGGACTCCTCGTACGCAGTATTTT
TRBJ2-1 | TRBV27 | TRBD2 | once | CASSLRGLAGAISNEQFF | TGTGCCAGCAGTTTAAGGGGACTAGCGGGGGCGATCTCCAATGAGCAGTTCTTC
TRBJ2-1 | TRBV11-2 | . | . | CASSSLERESLAYNEQFF | TGTGCCAGCAGCTCCTTGGAGAGGGAGTCCTTGGCCTACAATGAGCAGTTCTTC
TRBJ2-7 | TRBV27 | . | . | CASSLDSLGVEQYF | TGTGCCAGCAGTTTGGACAGCTTAGGGGTCGAGCAGTACTTC
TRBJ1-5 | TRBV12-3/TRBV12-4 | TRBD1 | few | CASSPDRRNQPQHF | TGTGCCAGCAGTCCGGACAGGAGAAATCAGCCCCAGCATTTT
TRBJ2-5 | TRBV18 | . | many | CASSPFGSTKETQYF | TGTGCCAGCTCACCTTTTGGGAGTACCAAAGAGACCCAGTACTTC
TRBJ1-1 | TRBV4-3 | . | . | CASSPGVGLGESEAFF | TGCGCCAGCAGCCCGGGGGTTGGCCTAGGGGAGTCTGAAGCTTTCTTT
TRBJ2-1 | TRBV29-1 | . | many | CSVEMGEQFF | TGCAGCGTTGAAATGGGAGAGCAGTTCTTC
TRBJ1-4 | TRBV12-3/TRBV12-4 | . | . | CASRRALGRPNEKLFF | TGTGCCAGCAGACGGGCACTGGGACGTCCTAATGAAAAACTGTTTTTT
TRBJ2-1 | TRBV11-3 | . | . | CASSLHPGGGNEQFF | TGTGCCAGCAGCTTACATCCAGGGGGAGGCAATGAGCAGTTCTTC
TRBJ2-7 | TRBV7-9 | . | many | CASSAGTLTYEQYF | TGTGCCAGCAGCGCAGGGACTCTTACCTACGAGCAGTACTTC
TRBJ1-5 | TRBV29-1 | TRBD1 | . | CSVATGVRNQPQHF | TGCAGCGTCGCAACAGGGGTTCGCAATCAGCCCCAGCATTTT
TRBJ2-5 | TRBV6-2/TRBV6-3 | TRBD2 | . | CASRPTSASETQYF | TGTGCCAGCAGACCGACTAGCGCTTCAGAGACCCAGTACTTC
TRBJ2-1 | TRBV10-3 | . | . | CAISGGDGNEQFF | TGTGCCATCAGCGGAGGGGATGGTAATGAGCAGTTCTTC
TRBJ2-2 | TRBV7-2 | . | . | CASSLGTARWELFF | TGTGCCAGCAGCTTGGGGACGGCGCGTTGGGAGCTGTTTTTT
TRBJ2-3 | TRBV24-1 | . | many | CATSDLGGYKSTDTQYF | TGTGCCACCAGTGATTTGGGGGGGTATAAGAGCACAGATACGCAGTATTTT
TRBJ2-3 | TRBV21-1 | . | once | CASSPSLLGLASTDTQYF | TGTGCCAGCAGCCCCTCCCTACTGGGACTAGCTAGCACAGATACGCAGTATTTT
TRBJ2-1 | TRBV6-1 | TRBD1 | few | CASSRGGADYNEQFF | TGTGCCAGCAGTCGAGGGGGCGCGGACTACAATGAGCAGTTCTTC
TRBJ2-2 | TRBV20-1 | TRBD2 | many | CSARELAGGTGELFF | TGCAGTGCTAGAGAGCTAGCGGGGGGCACCGGGGAGCTGTTTTTT
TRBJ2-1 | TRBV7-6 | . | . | CASSHNILGDSSYNEQFF | TGTGCCAGCAGCCATAATATCCTTGGGGATAGCTCCTACAATGAGCAGTTCTTC
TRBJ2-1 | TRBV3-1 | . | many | CASGRLRGSYNEQFF | TGTGCCAGCGGTCGACTAAGGGGCTCTTACAATGAGCAGTTCTTC
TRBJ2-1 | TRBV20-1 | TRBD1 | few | CSARDHDRDSYNEQFF | TGCAGTGCTAGAGATCATGACAGGGACTCCTACAATGAGCAGTTCTTC
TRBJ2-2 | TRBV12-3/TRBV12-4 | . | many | CASSPGPHTGELFF | TGTGCCAGCAGCCCGGGACCCCACACCGGGGAGCTGTTTTTT
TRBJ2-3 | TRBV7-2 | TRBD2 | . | CASSPWTSDTDTQYF | TGTGCCAGCAGCCCCTGGACTAGCGATACAGATACGCAGTATTTT
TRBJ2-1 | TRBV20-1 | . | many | CSAEAPGLYNEQFF | TGCAGTGCAGAAGCCCCGGGACTTTACAATGAGCAGTTCTTC
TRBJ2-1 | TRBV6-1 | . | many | CASSKGLLSSYNEQFF | TGTGCCAGCAGCAAGGGCTTACTATCCTCCTACAATGAGCAGTTCTTC
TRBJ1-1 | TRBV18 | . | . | CASSPRQGQSGDTEAFF | TGTGCCAGCTCACCACGCCAGGGCCAGAGCGGAGACACTGAAGCTTTCTTT
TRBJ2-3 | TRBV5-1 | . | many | CASSLGDVTDTQYF | TGCGCCAGCAGCTTGGGGGACGTCACAGATACGCAGTATTTT
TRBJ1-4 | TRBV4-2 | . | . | CASSQEPASTNEKLFF | TGTGCCAGCAGCCAAGAACCCGCTTCAACTAATGAAAAACTGTTTTTT
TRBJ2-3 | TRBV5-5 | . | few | CASSLDGLSTDTQYF | TGTGCCAGCAGCTTAGACGGGTTGAGCACAGATACGCAGTATTTT